Each of the 22 T cell receptor beta chains below was sequenced from the same sample in a study of Ad26.COV2.S vaccination and SARS-CoV-2 variants. Assay: immunoSEQ multiplex PCR; the TCRdb copy retains only in-frame clones and omits some. Of hundreds of thousands of clones listed, 89% are singletons. As to treatment: 15 to 20 received Ad26.COV2.S at low or high dose, single or two shots; 5 received placebo; per-sample allocation not given. It was on day 63 after the first vaccine or placebo injection that samples were taken. Sample: peripheral blood, taken in a trial of Ad26.COV2.S vaccine versus placebo. These receptor sequences come from a person aged 18-60 years who received the Ad26.COV2.S COVID-19 vaccine or a placebo.

The rearrangement joins TRBV24-1 to TRBJ2-7; D is perhaps TRBD1 (6 bases). The CDR3 is made up of 12 amino acids. The V end was cut by 0 bases, the J end by 7 bases, with 6 bases between. Germline loops: CDR1 KGHDR, CDR2 SFDVKD. CDR3 in DNA: TGTGCCACCAGTGATTTGGGGACAGAGCAGTACTTC. This encodes CATSDLGTEQYF.

On this clone itself: Other DNA sequences in this specimen translate into the identical CDR3. V gene TRBV6-4 combines with J gene TRBJ2-1; D is uncertain. Germline CDR1 MRHNA, CDR2 SNTAGT. The germline V and J ends were trimmed by 0 bases and 4 bases, with 4 bases remaining between them. The CDR3 has 13 amino acids. The CDR3 sequence: CASSDSGYNEQFF. The CDR3 bases are TGTGCCAGCAGTGACTCTGGATACAATGAGCAGTTCTTC.

The rearrangement links TRBV5-1 to TRBJ2-6; TRBD1 is a possible D gene (5 bases). Trimming removed 2 bases from V and 2 bases from J, with 17 bases in between. CDR1 is SGHRS and CDR2 is YFSETQ in the germline V gene. This CDR3 region has 18 residues. The CDR3, as DNA: TGCGCCAGCAGCTTTCCGGCAGGACAAAGTACTGGGGCCAACGTCCTGACTTTC. It translates to CASSFPAGQSTGANVLTF.

The chain recombines TRBV6-5 with TRBJ1-1; D is ambiguous. Between the trimmed V and J ends, which lost 7 bases and 4 bases, there was a span of 19 bases. Germline-derived CDR1 and CDR2 are MNHEY and SVGAGI. The CDR3 runs to 15 residues. Here the CDR3 reads CASTLPTGVTTEAFF. The CDR3 nucleotides read TGTGCCAGCACCCTCCCGACTGGGGTGACCACTGAAGCTTTCTTT.

The chain is built from TRBV10-3 and TRBJ2-1, with a weak D call TRBD2 (5 bases). CDR1 and CDR2 (germline): ENHRY, SYGVKD. The CDR3 extends over 11 amino acids. Trimming cost V 2 bases and J 10 bases, with 6 bases left between them. The DNA of the CDR3 is TGTGCCATCAGTGAGGAGCGGGAGCAGTTCTTC. This encodes CAISEEREQFF.

CDR3 in amino acids: CASAIDRIAYEQYF. The CDR3 nucleotides read TGTGCCAGCGCCATAGACAGGATAGCCTACGAGCAGTACTTC. This chain uses TRBV7-2 with TRBJ2-7, with D possibly TRBD1 on 6 matching bases. The CDR3 runs to 14 residues. V lost 8 bases and J lost 2, with 16 bases in between. The V gene's germline CDR1 is SGHTA and CDR2 FQGNSA.

J is TRBJ2-7 and V is TRBV5-1; the D gene is possibly TRBD1 (6 bases). CDR1 SGHRS and CDR2 YFSETQ come from the germline V gene. This CDR3 spans 15 amino acids. V shed 0 bases and J shed 1 base, with 11 bases lying between them. CDR3 sequence: CASSLASGESYEQYF. The CDR3 DNA reads as TGCGCCAGCAGCTTGGCGTCAGGGGAATCCTACGAGCAGTACTTC.

CDR3 bases: TGTGCCAGCAGCCTCCAGGGGACCTACGAGCAGTACTTC. Protein sequence: CASSLQGTYEQYF. This chain connects TRBV5-5 to TRBJ2-7; weak D call: TRBD1 (6 bases). Germline V gives CDR1 SGHKS, CDR2 YYEKEE (reference sequence). This CDR3 is 13 amino acids long. Trimming took off 4 bases at V and 2 bases at J, with 10 bases between the two ends. The whole variable domain, remainder taken from reference TRBV5-5 and TRBJ2-7, is DAGVTQSPTHLIKTRGQQVTLRCSPISGHKSVSWYQQVLGQGPQFIFQYYEKEERGRGNFPDRFSARQFPNYSSELNVNALLLGDSALYLCASSLQGTYEQYFGPGTRLTVT.

This chain connects TRBV30 to TRBJ1-1; D gene uncertain. The CDR3 length is 12 residues. Looked up from germline, CDR1 is GTSNPN and CDR2 is SVGIG (reference sequence). The ends were cut back, 3 bases at V and 5 bases at J, with 10 bases in the middle. CDR3 sequence: CAWRLWDTEAFF. DNA for the CDR3: TGTGCCTGGAGATTATGGGATACTGAAGCTTTCTTT. The variable domain in full, with the rest retrieved from reference TRBV30 and TRBJ1-1, is SQTIHQWPATLVQPVGSPLSLECTVEGTSNPNLYWYRQAAGRGLQLLFYSVGIGQISSEVPQNLSASRPQDRQFILSSKKLLLSDSGFYLCAWRLWDTEAFFGQGTRLTVV.

The chain combines TRBV24-1 with TRBJ2-2, with 9 bases fitting TRBD2. The V and J ends lost 2 bases and 4 bases, in that order; junction bases with no gene match: 7. Germline V gene data show CDR1 as KGHDR and CDR2 as SFDVKD. The CDR3 extends over 17 amino acids. The CDR3 region is CATSDYASGIFTGELFF. CDR3 nucleotides: TGTGCCACCAGTGATTATGCTAGCGGGATTTTCACCGGGGAGCTGTTTTTT.

This chain links TRBV7-2 with TRBJ2-5, with 10 positions matching TRBD2. After removal of 3 bases from V and 7 bases from J, the junction contained 8 bases not matched to a gene. The V gene's germline CDR1 is SGHTA and CDR2 FQGNSA. This CDR3 comprises 15 residues. The CDR3, as DNA: TGTGCCAGCAGCTTTCTAGCGGGGGCCACCGGGACCCAGTACTTC. Residues: CASSFLAGATGTQYF.

This clone was found a few times. This CDR3 is CASILGVNTGELFF. DNA of the CDR3: TGTGCCAGCATCCTCGGGGTGAACACCGGGGAGCTGTTTTTT. The chain employs TRBV2 and TRBJ2-2; D possibly corresponds to TRBD2 (5 bases). This CDR3 spans 14 amino acids. Germline-derived CDR1 and CDR2 are SNHLY and FYNNEI. V dropped 7 bases and J dropped 1 base, with 10 bases sitting between them.

V is TRBV12-3 or TRBV12-4 and J is TRBJ2-1; the D is unclear. With 3 bases removed from V and 9 bases from J, the gap between germline ends came to 12 bases. The CDR3 sequence is 13 residues long. As DNA, the CDR3 is TGTGCCAGCAGTTTTATGGGATTTGGTGAGCAGTTCTTC. It translates to CASSFMGFGEQFF.

The CDR3 DNA follows: TGCGCCAGCGGGGGAGGTCGGGGGAGAGGACCAGAGACCCAGTACTTC. This gives the protein CASGGGRGRGPETQYF. This chain links TRBV4-1 with TRBJ2-5, with a possible D match to TRBD2 (6 bases). The germline gives CDR1 MGHRA, CDR2 YSYEKL. This CDR3 is 16 amino acids long. V lost 8 bases, J lost 4 bases, and 23 bases lay in between.

The chain couples TRBV5-1 to TRBJ2-3; no reliable D call. V was pared by 0 bases and J by 0 bases, with 8 bases between. Germline V gene sequence: CDR1 SGHRS, CDR2 YFSETQ. CDR3 length: 15 amino acids. The CDR3 bases are TGCGCCAGCAGCTTGGCCGGTCCTAGCACAGATACGCAGTATTTT. Residues: CASSLAGPSTDTQYF.

This sequence joins TRBV7-2 and TRBJ1-5; D uncertain. CDR1 and CDR2 from the germline V gene are SGHTA and FQGNSA. Trimming removed 1 base from V and 0 bases from J, with 10 bases in between. This CDR3 contains 16 residues. The CDR3 DNA reads TGTGCCAGCAGCTTAGGGCCGGGTTATAGCAATCAGCCCCAGCATTTT. Protein sequence: CASSLGPGYSNQPQHF.

The chain is built from TRBV7-9 and TRBJ1-4; D might be TRBD1 (6 bases). V dropped 0 bases and J dropped 5 bases, with 7 bases sitting between them. This CDR3 spans 14 amino acids. Germline V CDR1 and CDR2: SEHNR, FQNEAQ (reference sequence). The CDR3: CASSLAGGNEKLFF. CDR3 in DNA: TGTGCCAGCAGCTTAGCAGGGGGAAATGAAAAACTGTTTTTT.

The chain has TRBV19 and TRBJ2-7; 7 bases fit TRBD1. Germline assignment: CDR1 LNHDA and CDR2 SQIVND (reference sequence). The V segment lost 3 bases and the J segment 0 bases; nucleotides outside the gene matches: 8. This CDR3 region has 16 residues. The CDR3 sequence is CASSMATGRFSYEQYF. DNA for the CDR3: TGTGCCAGTAGTATGGCGACAGGGCGATTCTCCTACGAGCAGTACTTC.

J is TRBJ1-3 and V is TRBV5-6; D is undetermined. Germline CDR1 reads SGHDT; CDR2 reads YYEEEE. This CDR3 comprises 15 residues. The V end lost 0 bases, the J end lost 0 bases, and 7 bases lay between the germline ends. The CDR3 loop is CASSLGQSSGNTIYF. CDR3 coding DNA: TGTGCCAGCAGCTTGGGGCAGAGCTCTGGAAACACCATATATTTT.

This chain joins TRBV7-2 and TRBJ1-2, with TRBD1 identical over 8 bases. Germline assignment: CDR1 SGHTA and CDR2 FQGNSA. This CDR3 has 17 residues. With 1 base clipped from V and 4 bases from J, the junction kept 11 bases outside the gene matches. This CDR3 is CASSLGGQRTGTYGYTF. DNA of the CDR3: TGTGCCAGCAGCTTAGGGGGACAAAGGACAGGGACCTATGGCTACACCTTC. Complete variable domain (other parts from reference TRBV7-2 and TRBJ1-2): GAGVSQSPSNKVTEKGKDVELRCDPISGHTALYWYRQSLGQGLEFLIYFQGNSAPDKSGLPSDRFSAERTGGSVSTLTIQRTQQEDSAVYLCASSLGGQRTGTYGYTFGSGTRLTVV.

This chain uses TRBV9 with TRBJ1-1; D is unresolved. With 4 bases removed from V and 3 bases from J, the gap between germline ends came to 13 bases. Germline V lookup: CDR1 SGDLS, CDR2 YYNGEE. This CDR3 is built from 14 residues. CDR3 amino acids: CASSLAAVDTEAFF. The CDR3 DNA sequence: TGTGCCAGCAGCTTGGCAGCGGTGGACACTGAAGCTTTCTTT.

This clone was observed once. The rearrangement joins TRBV2 to TRBJ1-5; a possible D gene is TRBD1 (6 bases). CDR3 length equals 15 residues. Germline V gene lookup returns CDR1 SNHLY and CDR2 FYNNEI. Trimming shortened V by 6 bases and J by 2 bases, and 14 bases separated the two germline ends. The CDR3 here is CASSAGQPGNQPQHF. The CDR3 DNA follows: TGTGCCAGCAGCGCCGGACAGCCGGGCAATCAGCCCCAGCATTTT.